The TCR beta chain described here comes from a study of cytomegalovirus exposure and HLA in healthy donors. The donors were part of the validation cohort, which consisted of some 120 subjects and was separate from the first cohort of about 720 subjects. Germline V gives CDR1 LNHDA, CDR2 SQIVND (reference sequence). This CDR3 has 16 amino acids. V was pared by 4 bases and J by 1 base, with 14 bases between. The table came from immunoSEQ multiplex PCR; TCRdb's copy has only in-frame clones and leaves some out. The sample holds 100,000 to 150,000 clones; approximately 95% are singletons and the top ten take about 1.8%.

This receptor was taken from a young man in good health and CMV-seronegative. Input material: PBMCs. V is TRBV19 and J is TRBJ2-4; a weak D match, TRBD1 (6 bases). CDR3 in DNA: TGTGCCAGTAGTAATCCCCTTCAGGGGGCCAAAAACATTCAGTACTTC. Its protein product is CASSNPLQGAKNIQYF.